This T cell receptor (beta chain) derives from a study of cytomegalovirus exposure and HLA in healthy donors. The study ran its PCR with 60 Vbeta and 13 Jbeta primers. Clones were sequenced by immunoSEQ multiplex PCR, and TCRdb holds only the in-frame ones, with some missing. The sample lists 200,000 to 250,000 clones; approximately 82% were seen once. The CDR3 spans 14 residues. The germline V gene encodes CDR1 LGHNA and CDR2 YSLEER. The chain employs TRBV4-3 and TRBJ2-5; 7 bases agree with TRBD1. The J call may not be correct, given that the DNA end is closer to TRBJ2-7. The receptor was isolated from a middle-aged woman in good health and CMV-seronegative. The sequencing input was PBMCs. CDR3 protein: CASSQANRGDEQYF. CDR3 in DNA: TGCGCCAGCAGCCAGGCCAACAGGGGAGACGAGCAGTACTTC.